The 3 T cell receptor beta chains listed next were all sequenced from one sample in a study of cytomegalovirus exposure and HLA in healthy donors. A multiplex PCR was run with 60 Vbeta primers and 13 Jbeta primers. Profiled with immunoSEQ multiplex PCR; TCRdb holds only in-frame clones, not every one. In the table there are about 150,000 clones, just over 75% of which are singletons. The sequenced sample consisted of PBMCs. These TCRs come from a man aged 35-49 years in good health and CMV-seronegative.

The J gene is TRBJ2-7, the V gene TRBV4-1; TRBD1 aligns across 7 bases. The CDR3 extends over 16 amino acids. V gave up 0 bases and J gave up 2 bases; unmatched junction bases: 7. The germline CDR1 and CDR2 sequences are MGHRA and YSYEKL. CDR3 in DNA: TGCGCCAGCAGCCAAGAGAGGGTCCAGGGGGCCTACGAGCAGTACTTC. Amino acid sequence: CASSQERVQGAYEQYF.

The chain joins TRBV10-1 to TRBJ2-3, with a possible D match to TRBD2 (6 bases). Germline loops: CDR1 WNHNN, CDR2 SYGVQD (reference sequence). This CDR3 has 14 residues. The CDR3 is CAQPIAASTDTQYF. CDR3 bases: TGCGCACAACCAATAGCGGCTAGCACAGATACGCAGTATTTT.

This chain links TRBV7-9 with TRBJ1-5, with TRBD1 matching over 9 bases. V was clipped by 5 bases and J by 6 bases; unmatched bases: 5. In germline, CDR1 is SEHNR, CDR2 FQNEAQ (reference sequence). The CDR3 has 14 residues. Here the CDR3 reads CASSRDRDFQPQHF. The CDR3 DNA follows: TGTGCCAGCAGCCGGGACAGGGATTTTCAGCCCCAGCATTTT.